This T cell receptor (beta chain) was captured by sequencing in a study of blood T cell repertoires in COVID-19. About the research overall: T cells, B-cell-depleted T cells, or PBMCs supplied cDNA or gDNA.

The CDR3 consists of 16 residues. Trimming left V 0 bases short and J 1 base short, with 12 bases between. Germline V gene lookup returns CDR1 MGHDK and CDR2 SYGVNS. Produced via immunoSEQ multiplex PCR; TCRdb's table is partial and in-frame only. The sample gives about 81,000 clones, approximately 82% of which show up once; roughly 7.3% is in the top ten. The sequence was obtained from a human donor in a cohort sampled during active COVID-19. The J gene is TRBJ1-1, the V gene TRBV25-1; TRBD1 is a possible D gene (5 bases). Material: peripheral blood. For the CDR3, the DNA is TGTGCCAGCAGTGAATATCCCCAGGGTTCGAACACTGAAGCTTTCTTT. This gives the protein CASSEYPQGSNTEAFF.